This TCR beta chain was recovered during a study of blood T cell repertoires in COVID-19. Only in-frame clones appear in the TCRdb table, and some are missing; sequencing was by immunoSEQ multiplex PCR. This sample has about 140,000 clones, with about 78% found just once. Per the germline V gene, CDR1 is MNHNY and CDR2 is SVGAGI (reference sequence). V was clipped by 2 bases and J by 5 bases; unmatched bases: 6. The CDR3 covers 15 residues. The genes are TRBV6-6 and TRBJ1-1; 9 bases agree with TRBD1. This receptor was identified in a man aged 55-75 years who had recovered from COVID-19. The sample was peripheral blood. CDR3 DNA sequence: TGTGCCAGCAGTTACCTCACGACAGGGGGGACTGAAGCTTTCTTT. Encoded protein: CASSYLTTGGTEAFF.